The clone carrying this TCR beta chain turned up a few times. As yet, its antigen is unknown. The record originates from a study of T-cell memory formation after mild COVID-19. Study details: The TCR clusters were mostly specific to one donor. Broader study findings: Shrinking CD4+ clones resided mostly in CM and EM, and CD8+ ones in EMRA. Day 15 to 85 contracting clones showed balanced CD4/CD8; later expanders leaned CD4+.

After 5'RACE with constant-segment primers, TCR alpha and TCR beta cDNA libraries carrying sample barcodes and UMIs were obtained. From the 5' RACE reads, TCRdb called clonotypes with MiXCR, one entry per CDR3 protein. The profile shows fewer than 200,000 distinct CDR3 sequences, roughly 23% of them singletons. Germline V gives CDR1 SGHVS, CDR2 FQNEAQ. This CDR3 is 17 amino acids long. Germline trimming cut 3 bases from V and 2 bases from J; bases unmatched to any gene: 2. The receptor was derived from an adult woman who had mild COVID-19 (a few samples of this study predate the infection). Cell type and time point are not known. Sequenced material: PBMCs or a T cell subset sorted from them (not recorded which). The gene calls are TRBV7-8 and TRBJ2-6, with 12 bases aligning to TRBD2. This CDR3 is CASSLRLAGAGANVLTF. The CDR3 bases are TGTGCCAGCAGCTTGAGACTAGCGGGAGCTGGGGCCAACGTCCTGACTTTC.